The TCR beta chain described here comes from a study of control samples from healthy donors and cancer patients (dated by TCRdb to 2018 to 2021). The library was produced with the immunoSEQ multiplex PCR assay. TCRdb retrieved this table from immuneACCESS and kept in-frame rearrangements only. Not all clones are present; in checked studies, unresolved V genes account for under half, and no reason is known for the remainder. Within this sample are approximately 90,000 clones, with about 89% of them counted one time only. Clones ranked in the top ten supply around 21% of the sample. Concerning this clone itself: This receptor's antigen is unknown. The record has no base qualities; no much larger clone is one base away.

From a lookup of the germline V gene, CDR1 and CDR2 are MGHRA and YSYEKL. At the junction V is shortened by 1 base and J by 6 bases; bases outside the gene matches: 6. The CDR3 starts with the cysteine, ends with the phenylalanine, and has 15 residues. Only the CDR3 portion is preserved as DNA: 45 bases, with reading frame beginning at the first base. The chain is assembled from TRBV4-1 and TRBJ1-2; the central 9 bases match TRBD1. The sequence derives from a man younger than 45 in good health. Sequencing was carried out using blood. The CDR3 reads CASSQVGTGIHGYTF. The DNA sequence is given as TGCGCCAGCAGCCAAGTAGGGACAGGGATACATGGCTACACCTTC.